This is a list of T cell receptor beta chains from one sample in a study of shared clonotypes between healthy human individuals. Sequencing was performed with immunoSEQ multiplex PCR; in TCRdb, only in-frame clones are kept and a portion is missing. The repertoire includes 2,500,000 or so clones, roughly 93% of them detected once, and approximately 0.36% sits in the top ten. Material: naive CD4+ T cells from PBMCs. These receptors were collected from a man younger than 30 in good health. Some clones in this sample may be carry-over from other donors' samples. Each CDR3 is given with its conserved first and last residue. The order of the fields is V gene, J gene, D gene, clone size, CDR3 protein, CDR3 DNA. D genes are given only for firm matches. Some rows mark clone size as missing; the rest say once, few, many or name a class of expanded clone.

TRBV12-5,TRBJ2-2,NA,NA,CASGLVPTGELFF,TGTGCTAGTGGTTTGGTCCCCACCGGGGAGCTGTTTTTT
TRBV7-2,TRBJ1-5,TRBD1,NA,CASSERRTGVIQPQHF,TGTGCCAGCAGCGAGCGGAGGACAGGGGTGATTCAGCCCCAGCATTTT
TRBV19,TRBJ1-2,NA,NA,CASSRTGQTYGYTF,TGTGCCAGTAGTAGGACGGGACAAACATATGGCTACACCTTC
TRBV7-3,TRBJ1-1,NA,NA,CASSLTGVGTEAFF,TGTGCCAGCAGCTTAACAGGGGTCGGCACTGAAGCTTTCTTT
TRBV7-6,TRBJ2-1,TRBD2,NA,CASSLLAGGPPSYNEQFF,TGTGCCAGCAGCTTACTAGCGGGAGGGCCACCCTCCTACAATGAGCAGTTCTTC
TRBV19,TRBJ2-5,NA,NA,CASSIRLLPLETQYF,TGTGCCAGTAGTATCCGTCTACTGCCCCTAGAGACCCAGTACTTC
TRBV5-1,TRBJ1-1,TRBD1,NA,CASSARGPGNTEAFF,TGCGCCAGCAGCGCAAGGGGGCCGGGGAACACTGAAGCTTTCTTT
TRBV5-1,TRBJ2-1,TRBD2,NA,CASSLVAGGSYNEQFF,TGCGCCAGCAGCTTGGTAGCGGGAGGCTCCTACAATGAGCAGTTCTTC
TRBV11-1,TRBJ2-3,NA,NA,CASSLEASVSDTQYF,TGTGCCAGCAGCTTAGAGGCTAGCGTGAGCGATACGCAGTATTTT
TRBV5-1,TRBJ2-2,NA,NA,CASSQVRGDTGELFF,TGCGCCAGCAGCCAGGTTCGGGGAGACACCGGGGAGCTGTTTTTT
TRBV9,TRBJ1-5,NA,NA,CASSVGPGPNQPQHF,TGTGCCAGCAGCGTAGGGCCAGGCCCAAATCAGCCCCAGCATTTT
TRBV11-2,TRBJ2-2,NA,NA,CASSLSPGGGVGTGELFF,TGTGCCAGCAGCTTAAGCCCTGGGGGCGGGGTGGGCACCGGGGAGCTGTTTTTT
TRBV14,TRBJ2-3,TRBD2,NA,CASSPYGRGSDTQYF,TGTGCCAGCAGCCCCTACGGGAGGGGCTCGGATACGCAGTATTTT
TRBV11-3,TRBJ2-2,NA,NA,CASSLVKFGGSNTGELFF,TGTGCCAGCAGCTTAGTTAAGTTCGGGGGATCGAACACCGGGGAGCTGTTTTTT
TRBV19,TRBJ2-1,NA,NA,CASSIREYNEQFF,TGTGCCAGTAGTATTAGGGAGTACAATGAGCAGTTCTTC
TRBV7-7,TRBJ2-5,TRBD2,NA,CASSSPPGGSRRFSETQYF,TGTGCCAGCAGCTCGCCGCCGGGGGGTAGCAGAAGATTTTCCGAGACCCAGTACTTC
TRBV18,TRBJ1-5,NA,NA,CASSPPGEGFSNQPQHF,TGTGCCAGCTCACCACCGGGGGAGGGGTTTAGCAATCAGCCCCAGCATTTT
TRBV6-6,TRBJ1-1,TRBD1,NA,CASINGQGRAEAFF,TGTGCCAGCATCAACGGACAGGGTAGGGCTGAAGCTTTCTTT
TRBV5-6,TRBJ1-1,NA,once,CASSLFRGNTEAFF,TGTGCCAGCAGCTTGTTCAGGGGGAACACTGAAGCTTTCTTT
TRBV9,TRBJ2-1,TRBD2,NA,CASSVAAGGVNEQFF,TGTGCCAGCAGCGTAGCGGCGGGAGGCGTCAATGAGCAGTTCTTC
TRBV4-2,TRBJ1-1,NA,NA,CASSHGGLITEAFF,TGTGCCAGCAGCCATGGGGGTTTGATCACTGAAGCTTTCTTT
TRBV29-1,TRBJ2-7,TRBD1,NA,CSARRTGGHEQYF,TGCAGCGCCCGCCGGACAGGGGGCCACGAGCAGTACTTC
TRBV5-4,TRBJ2-1,NA,NA,CASSLSSYNEQFF,TGTGCCAGCAGCTTGAGCTCCTACAATGAGCAGTTCTTC
TRBV7-3,TRBJ2-1,NA,NA,CASSLDGAYNEQFF,TGTGCCAGCAGCTTAGACGGGGCCTACAATGAGCAGTTCTTC
TRBV7-2,TRBJ2-7,TRBD1,NA,CASSFGTGTYEQYF,TGTGCCAGCAGCTTCGGGACAGGGACTTACGAGCAGTACTTC
TRBV4-3,TRBJ2-7,NA,NA,CASSRRAGDSSYEQYF,TGCGCCAGCAGCCGCCGCGCCGGCGATAGCTCCTACGAGCAGTACTTC
TRBV5-4,TRBJ2-7,NA,NA,CASSKNAGFHEQYF,TGTGCCAGCAGCAAAAACGCAGGGTTCCACGAGCAGTACTTC
TRBV7-2,TRBJ1-2,NA,NA,CASSALVAPWVGYGYTF,TGTGCCAGCAGCGCCTTGGTTGCACCCTGGGTCGGCTATGGCTACACCTTC
TRBV6-5,TRBJ2-7,TRBD2,NA,CASTPPGGTREQYF,TGTGCCAGCACCCCCCCGGGGGGAACTCGGGAGCAGTACTTC
TRBV29-1,TRBJ2-7,NA,NA,CSVKTTGSYEQYF,TGCAGCGTGAAAACAACAGGGAGTTACGAGCAGTACTTC
TRBV29-1,TRBJ2-1,TRBD2,NA,CSVKLAGGIYNEQFF,TGCAGCGTCAAACTAGCGGGGGGAATCTACAATGAGCAGTTCTTC
TRBV29-1,TRBJ2-1,NA,NA,CSVRYLGERDSWDEQFF,TGCAGCGTTCGATATTTGGGAGAGAGGGATAGTTGGGATGAGCAGTTCTTC
TRBV11-3,TRBJ2-7,NA,once,CASSPGGSGSYEQYF,TGTGCCAGCAGCCCAGGGGGGTCAGGGTCCTACGAGCAGTACTTC
TRBV28,TRBJ1-1,TRBD1,NA,CASSLPGQGGTEAFF,TGTGCCAGCAGTTTACCGGGACAGGGGGGAACTGAAGCTTTCTTT
TRBV7-2,TRBJ2-5,TRBD2,once,CASSLNQLAGGETQYF,TGTGCCAGCAGCCTAAACCAGCTAGCGGGCGGGGAGACCCAGTACTTC
TRBV14,TRBJ1-5,NA,NA,CASSQDDRVPNSNQPQHF,TGTGCCAGCAGCCAAGATGATAGGGTTCCCAATAGCAATCAGCCCCAGCATTTT
TRBV25-1,TRBJ2-7,NA,NA,CASSGVYEQYF,TGTGCCAGCAGTGGGGTATACGAGCAGTACTTC
TRBV7-3,TRBJ1-4,NA,NA,CASSLQARGNNEKLFF,TGTGCCAGCAGCTTACAGGCGCGGGGAAATAATGAAAAACTGTTTTTT
TRBV12-1,TRBJ2-3,NA,NA,CASSPKTRPDTQYF,TGTGCCAGCAGCCCAAAGACTAGGCCCGATACGCAGTATTTT
TRBV15,TRBJ1-1,NA,few,CATSRETGNTEAFF,TGTGCCACCAGCAGGGAGACGGGGAACACTGAAGCTTTCTTT
TRBV10-2,TRBJ1-1,NA,NA,CASITEAEAFF,TGCGCCAGCATCACAGAGGCTGAAGCTTTCTTT
TRBV6-5,TRBJ1-2,TRBD1,NA,CASSATWTGRGYTF,TGTGCCAGCAGCGCAACCTGGACAGGAAGAGGCTACACCTTC
TRBV28,TRBJ1-4,TRBD1,NA,CASSDTGTGGEKLFF,TGTGCCAGCAGTGATACCGGGACAGGGGGAGAAAAACTGTTTTTT
TRBV7-3,TRBJ2-1,NA,NA,CASSSMAYNEQFF,TGTGCCAGCAGCTCTATGGCCTACAATGAGCAGTTCTTC
TRBV5-4,TRBJ2-2,TRBD1,NA,CASSQDRAPTGELFF,TGTGCCAGCAGCCAGGACAGGGCACCCACCGGGGAGCTGTTTTTT
TRBV28,TRBJ2-2,TRBD1,once,CASSLGQHTGELFF,TGTGCCAGCAGTTTGGGACAGCACACCGGGGAGCTGTTTTTT
TRBV7-9,TRBJ2-2,NA,NA,CASSLNRRTGELFF,TGTGCCAGCAGCTTGAATAGGCGAACCGGGGAGCTGTTTTTT
TRBV7-2,TRBJ2-7,TRBD2,NA,CASSQAGATGRYEQYF,TGTGCCAGCAGCCAAGCGGGGGCGACGGGGCGGTACGAGCAGTACTTC
TRBV9,TRBJ2-1,NA,NA,CASSVAEYNEQFF,TGTGCCAGCAGCGTAGCGGAGTACAATGAGCAGTTCTTC
TRBV9,TRBJ2-1,TRBD2,once,CASSRIAGSSYNEQFF,TGTGCCAGCAGCCGAATAGCGGGGAGCTCCTACAATGAGCAGTTCTTC
TRBV5-4,TRBJ1-2,NA,NA,CASLKGPSGYGYTF,TGTGCCAGCCTAAAGGGACCGAGCGGCTATGGCTACACCTTC
TRBV7-2,TRBJ2-7,TRBD1,NA,CASSPYRGQGYSYEQYF,TGTGCCAGCAGCCCATACCGCGGACAGGGTTACTCCTACGAGCAGTACTTC
TRBV5-1,TRBJ1-5,NA,NA,CASSEGSNQPQHF,TGCGCCAGCAGCGAGGGTTCTAATCAGCCCCAGCATTTT